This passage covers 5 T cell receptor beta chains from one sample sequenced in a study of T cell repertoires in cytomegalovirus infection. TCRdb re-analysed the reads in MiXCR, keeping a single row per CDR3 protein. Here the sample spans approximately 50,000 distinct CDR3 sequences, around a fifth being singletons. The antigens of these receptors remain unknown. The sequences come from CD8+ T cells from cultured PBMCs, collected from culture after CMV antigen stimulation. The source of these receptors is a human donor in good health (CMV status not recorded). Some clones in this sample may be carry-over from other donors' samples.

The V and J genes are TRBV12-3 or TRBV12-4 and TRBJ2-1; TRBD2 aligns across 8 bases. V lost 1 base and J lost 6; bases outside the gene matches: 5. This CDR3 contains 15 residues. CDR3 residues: CASSLGGGPSNEQFF. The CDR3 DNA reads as TGTGCCAGCAGTTTAGGCGGGGGGCCATCCAATGAGCAGTTCTTC.

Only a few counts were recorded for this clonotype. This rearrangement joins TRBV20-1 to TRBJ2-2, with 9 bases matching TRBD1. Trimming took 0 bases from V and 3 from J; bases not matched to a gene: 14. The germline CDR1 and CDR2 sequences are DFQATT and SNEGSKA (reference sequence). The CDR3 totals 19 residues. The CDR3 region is CSARDPSLGQGYHTGELFF. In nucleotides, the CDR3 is TGCAGTGCTAGAGATCCCTCCTTGGGACAGGGATATCACACCGGGGAGCTGTTTTTT.

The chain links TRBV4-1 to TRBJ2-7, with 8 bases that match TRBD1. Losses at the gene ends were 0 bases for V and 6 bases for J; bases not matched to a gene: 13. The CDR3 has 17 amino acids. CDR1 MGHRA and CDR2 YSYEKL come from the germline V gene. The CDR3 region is CASSQEEWAGGLFEQYF. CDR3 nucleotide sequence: TGCGCCAGCAGCCAAGAAGAGTGGGCAGGGGGCTTATTCGAGCAGTACTTC.

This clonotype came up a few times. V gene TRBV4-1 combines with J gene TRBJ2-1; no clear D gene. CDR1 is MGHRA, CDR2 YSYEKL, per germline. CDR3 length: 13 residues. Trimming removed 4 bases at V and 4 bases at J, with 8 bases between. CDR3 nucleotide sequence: TGCGCCAGCAGCCGGGTCTTGTACAATGAGCAGTTCTTC. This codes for CASSRVLYNEQFF.

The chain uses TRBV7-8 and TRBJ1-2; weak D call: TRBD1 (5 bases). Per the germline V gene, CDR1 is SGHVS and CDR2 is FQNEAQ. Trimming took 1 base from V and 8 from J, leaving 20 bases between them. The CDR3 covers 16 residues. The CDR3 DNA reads TGTGCCAGCAGCTTAGTTTTGGGTGGGGGGACGGGGGGCTACACCTTC. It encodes CASSLVLGGGTGGYTF.